This is a list of T cell receptor beta chains from one sample in a study of cytomegalovirus exposure and HLA in healthy donors. Using immunoSEQ multiplex PCR, the repertoire was profiled, and TCRdb retains in-frame clones only, with some absent. The table has around 400,000 clones, roughly 88% seen once. The sample consisted of PBMCs. Receptors originate from a woman in her late teens or twenties in good health and CMV-seronegative. Each CDR3 is given without its conserved first and last residue.

CDR3: ASSTLGGANTGELF; V: TRBV19; J: TRBJ2-2; length: 14
CDR3: ASSLEASASLPQY; V: TRBV11-2; J: TRBJ2-5; length: 13
CDR3: ASSLSGANEQF; V: TRBV7-7; J: TRBJ2-1; length: 11
CDR3: ASSPGGAALNYGYT; V: TRBV11-1; J: TRBJ1-2; length: 14
CDR3: ASSSGIDTQY; V: TRBV28; J: TRBJ2-3; length: 10
CDR3: SGEVPSGRASDDTQY; V: TRBV29-1; J: TRBJ2-3; length: 15
CDR3: ASSSLTGSGYNEQF; V: TRBV5-5; J: TRBJ2-1; length: 14
CDR3: SVDGTTTDTQY; V: TRBV29-1; J: TRBJ2-3; length: 11
CDR3: ASSRDGTGGNEQF; V: TRBV9; J: TRBJ2-1; length: 13
CDR3: ASSTDRAAGNQPQH; V: TRBV19; J: TRBJ1-5; length: 14
CDR3: ASSLPRGTSQF; V: TRBV27; J: TRBJ2-1; length: 11
CDR3: ASSGPGYGADTQY; V: TRBV5-4; J: TRBJ2-3; length: 13
CDR3: ASSEAFGNNQPQH; V: TRBV6-1; J: TRBJ1-5; length: 13
CDR3: ASSLWTRANTGELF; V: TRBV27; J: TRBJ2-2; length: 14
CDR3: ASTSWDGRDTGELF; V: TRBV19; J: TRBJ2-2; length: 14
CDR3: ASSPLGQGTDTQY; V: TRBV5-4; J: TRBJ2-3; length: 13
CDR3: ASSVGRRDFEKLF; V: TRBV9; J: TRBJ1-4; length: 13
CDR3: ASSRRVEAATDTQY; V: TRBV5-4; J: TRBJ2-3; length: 14
CDR3: ASSRDSTNQPQH; V: TRBV2; J: TRBJ1-5; length: 12
CDR3: ASSSDSAVGDTQY; V: TRBV5-6; J: TRBJ2-3; length: 13